The clone carrying this T cell receptor beta chain was picked up many times. Its specificity is not known. The data stem from a study of regulatory T cells in long-lasting Graves disease. Points from the study as a whole: Preferential use of TRBV28, TRBJ1-2 and TRBJ2-5 was seen in persistent disease.

Time point reported: persistent/refractory GD, antithyroid drugs over 5 years with positive TRAb. PBMCs provided the RNA from which the TCR library was made. HTBI primers from iRepertoire and Arm-PCR of CDR3 regions yielded the TCR beta libraries. One entry per CDR3 protein, called by TCRdb with MiXCR from the multiplex PCR reads. The sample has fewer than 550,000 distinct CDR3 sequences; 20% to 25% are singletons. The CDR3 has 14 amino acids. V lost 7 bases and J 8 bases, leaving 17 bases between the germline ends. CDR1 and CDR2 (germline): MDHEN, SYDVKM. J is TRBJ2-2 and V is TRBV28, with a tentative D call TRBD2 (6 bases). The sample here was peripheral blood mononuclear cells (PBMCs), taken when the disease was refractory, from a patient treated with antithyroid drugs. The TCR originated in a female donor with Graves disease. CDR3 loop: CASIRGGALGELFF. In DNA form, the CDR3 reads TGTGCCAGCATCCGAGGAGGGGCGTTGGGGGAGCTGTTTTTT.